This paragraph covers one TCR beta chain sequence. Its target is unknown. With a J-beta primer mix and a sample-barcoded 5' primer, a second PCR ran 7 to 11 cycles. TCRdb ran MiXCR on the 5' RACE reads and lists one entry per CDR3 protein. The sample holds about 620,000 distinct CDR3 sequences, roughly 21% seen once. Per-sample PBMC isolation yielded at least 7 million cells. This sample is drawn from a study of blood T cells in healthy people across ages. Findings and caveats of the study: It was not known whether donors were CMV positive (a possible confounder of expanded clonotype changes). Long-lived and aged donors differed, with more naive CD4+ cells and higher diversity in the long-lived.

Germline V lookup: CDR1 SNHLY, CDR2 FYNNEI. The CDR3 is 15 amino acids. The specimen sequenced was blood. The source of this sequence is a man in his 70s in good health. This chain joins TRBV2 and TRBJ2-1; 14 bases are a match to TRBD2. The DNA end favors TRBJ2-5, so the J call may be wrong. In DNA form, the CDR3 reads TGTGCCAGCAGTGAGGGACTAGCGGGAGAGGAGACCCAGTACTTC. Translation: CASSEGLAGEETQYF.